This passage covers 10 T cell receptor beta chains from one sample sequenced in a study of control samples from healthy donors and cancer patients. Here immunoSEQ multiplex PCR was the method, and the copy in TCRdb shows in-frame clones only, minus some. The sample lists some 120,000 clones; around 86% were seen once. The sequenced sample consisted of blood. Every receptor here comes from a man in his forties in good health.

The chain recombines TRBV9 with TRBJ2-3; TRBD2 matches at 8 bases. Germline CDR1 is SGDLS and CDR2 is YYNGEE. The junction had 5 bases not matched to a gene; V was cut back by 4 bases and J by 10 bases. This CDR3 has 12 amino acids. CDR3 nucleotides: TGTGCCAGCAGCCCAGGGACTAGGGCGCAGTATTTT. This sequence encodes CASSPGTRAQYF.

This clone was seen only once. The J gene is TRBJ2-5, the V gene TRBV6-5; 9 nucleotides align to TRBD2. Germline V gene sequence: CDR1 MNHEY, CDR2 SVGAGI. The CDR3 is 14 amino acids. J lost 5 bases, V lost 2 bases, and 3 bases had no gene match. CDR3 protein: CASSYQRGVETQYF. In DNA, the CDR3 is TGTGCCAGCAGTTACCAGCGGGGGGTGGAGACCCAGTACTTC.

Only one count was recorded for this clone. The V call is TRBV9, the J call TRBJ2-7; 8 nucleotides match TRBD2. The germline V gene encodes CDR1 SGDLS and CDR2 YYNGEE. Trimming took 3 bases from V and 3 from J; bases not matched to a gene: 2. This CDR3 spans 13 amino acids. The CDR3 DNA sequence: TGTGCCAGCAGCGACGGGACTAGCTACGAGCAGTACTTC. This codes for CASSDGTSYEQYF.

The chain's CDR3 is CASSGETSGVETQYF. The CDR3 coding sequence is TGTGCCAGCAGTGGAGAGACTAGCGGGGTAGAGACCCAGTACTTC. The rearrangement uses TRBV2 and TRBJ2-5, with TRBD2 matching 11 bases. Germline values: CDR1 SNHLY, CDR2 FYNNEI. The junction had 5 bases not matched to a gene; V was cut back by 4 bases and J by 4 bases. The CDR3 has 15 residues.

This chain connects TRBV2 to TRBJ1-4, with a tentative D call TRBD1 (5 bases). Between the trimmed V and J ends, which lost 4 bases and 7 bases, there was a span of 13 bases. CDR1 is SNHLY and CDR2 is FYNNEI in the germline V gene. CDR3 size: 14 residues. The DNA for the CDR3 is TGTGCCAGCAGTGTCCAGGGAATCGGTGAAAAACTGTTTTTT. Its translation is CASSVQGIGEKLFF.

The V gene is TRBV4-3, the J gene TRBJ1-1; tentatively, D is TRBD1 (5 bases). CDR3 length equals 15 residues. Germline V gene data show CDR1 as LGHNA and CDR2 as YSLEER. V was trimmed by 0 bases and J by 6 bases, leaving 14 bases between them. CDR3 nucleotides: TGCGCCAGCAGCCAAGATGGGGGGGTCGGGCCTGAAGCTTTCTTT. Translated: CASSQDGGVGPEAFF.

The chain recombines TRBV29-1 with TRBJ2-7; 7 nucleotides agree with TRBD1. This CDR3 spans 12 amino acids. Germline CDR1 reads SQVTM; CDR2 reads ANQGSEA. Trimming cost V 4 bases and J 3 bases; bases outside gene matches: 3. CDR3 coding DNA: TGCAGCGTTGTGGGACAGAGCTACGAGCAGTACTTC. Translated: CSVVGQSYEQYF.

This clone was detected once. The V and J genes are TRBV10-1 and TRBJ2-1; 7 bases fit TRBD1. Trimming at V came to 5 bases and at J to 0 bases, leaving 1 base not matched to a gene. The CDR3 length is 14 residues. Germline V lookup: CDR1 WNHNN, CDR2 SYGVQD (reference sequence). CDR3 in amino acids: CASSTGASYNEQFF. The CDR3 DNA sequence: TGCGCCAGCAGTACAGGGGCCTCCTACAATGAGCAGTTCTTC.

This clone was detected only once. The V call is TRBV29-1, the J call TRBJ2-7, with TRBD2 matching 11 bases. Germline-derived CDR1 and CDR2 are SQVTM and ANQGSEA. The CDR3 is made up of 14 amino acids. V dropped 0 bases and J dropped 2; count of bases not matched to a gene: 0. The CDR3 sequence is CSVEDSGGAYEQYF. The CDR3 DNA is TGCAGCGTTGAAGATAGCGGGGGGGCCTACGAGCAGTACTTC.

The gene calls are TRBV11-3 and TRBJ2-1; tentative D call: TRBD2 (7 bases). CDR3 size: 15 residues. CDR1 is SGHNT, CDR2 YENEEA, per germline. V shed 2 bases and J shed 6 bases, with 14 bases lying between them. CDR3 nucleotides: TGTGCCAGCAGCTTAAGAGGGGGGGCCGGCAATGAGCAGTTCTTC. Translated: CASSLRGGAGNEQFF.